This note documents a single T cell receptor beta chain sequence. Its antigen is undetermined. The CDR3 spans 15 residues. Germline CDR1 is MNHNS and CDR2 is SASEGT. Trimming took off 8 bases at V and 8 bases at J, with 21 bases between the two ends. The data were produced by immunoSEQ multiplex PCR, yet TCRdb's version contains in-frame clones alone and is incomplete. The sample contains more than 11,000 clones, over 65% of which appear only once. The source of the sample is a study of PD-1 blockade in classical Hodgkin lymphoma. Study-wide results and limits: Later analyses included only patients treated at least 1 year post-ASCT. Patients newly diagnosed and complete responders had comparable baseline diversity.

After autologous stem cell transplantation all patients relapsed, and prior brentuximab vedotin exposure differed between cohorts. This TCR came from a human donor with classical Hodgkin lymphoma. The chain employs TRBV6-1 and TRBJ1-4; a possible D gene is TRBD1 (5 bases). Source: peripheral blood mononuclear cells (PBMCs), taken at baseline. Here the CDR3 reads CASLTIPPEGEKLFF. CDR3 nucleotides: TGTGCCAGCCTCACAATACCCCCCGAGGGGGAAAAACTGTTTTTT.